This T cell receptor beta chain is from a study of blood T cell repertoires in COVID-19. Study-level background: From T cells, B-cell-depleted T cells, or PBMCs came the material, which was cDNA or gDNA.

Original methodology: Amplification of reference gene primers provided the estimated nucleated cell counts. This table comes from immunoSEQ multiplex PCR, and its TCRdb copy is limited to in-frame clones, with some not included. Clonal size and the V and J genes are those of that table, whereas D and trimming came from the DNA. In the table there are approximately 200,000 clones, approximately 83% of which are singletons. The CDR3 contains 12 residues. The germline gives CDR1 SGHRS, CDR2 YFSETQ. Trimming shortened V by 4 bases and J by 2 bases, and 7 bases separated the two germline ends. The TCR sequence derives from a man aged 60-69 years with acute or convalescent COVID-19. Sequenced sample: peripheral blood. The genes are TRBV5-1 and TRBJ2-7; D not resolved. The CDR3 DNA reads TGCGCCAGCAGCGCCTCTACCTACGAGCAGTACTTC. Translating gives CASSASTYEQYF.